The 5 T cell receptor beta chains below all came from one sample that was sequenced in a study of PD-1 blockade in mismatch repair-deficient tumors. The assay was immunoSEQ multiplex PCR, and TCRdb's table has in-frame clones only and misses some. Among about 14,000 clones listed, 85% to 90% were seen once. No antigen has been assigned to these receptors. This sample's time point: roughly ten-day in vitro stimulation with candidate neoantigen peptide 6. Material: cells cultured in vitro, obtained from a patient treated with pembrolizumab. The source of these receptors is an adult with mismatch repair-deficient cancer.

The chain's CDR3 is CASSLGAGGLNEQYF. In DNA, the CDR3 is TGCGCCAGCAGCTTGGGAGCGGGAGGGTTGAACGAGCAGTACTTC. The V and J genes are TRBV5-1 and TRBJ2-7; 10 bases are a match to TRBD2. V was clipped by 0 bases and J by 5 bases; unmatched bases: 5. The germline V gene encodes CDR1 SGHRS and CDR2 YFSETQ. The CDR3 covers 15 residues.

The chain is built from TRBV5-1 and TRBJ2-1, with D perhaps TRBD1 (5 bases). Trimming removed 2 bases at V and 3 bases at J, with 6 bases between. CDR3 length equals 13 residues. Looked up from germline, CDR1 is SGHRS and CDR2 is YFSETQ. CDR3 in DNA: TGCGCCAGCAGCTTTGACAGCTACAATGAGCAGTTCTTC. Translation gives CASSFDSYNEQFF.

The genes are TRBV6-4 and TRBJ1-2, with D possibly TRBD1 on 5 matching bases. V was clipped by 2 bases and J by 8 bases, with 9 bases between them. This CDR3 spans 12 amino acids. Germline values: CDR1 MRHNA, CDR2 SNTAGT. The CDR3 sequence is CASSDRGGGYTF. The CDR3 DNA follows: TGTGCCAGCAGTGACAGGGGTGGAGGCTACACCTTC.

The chain has TRBV27 and TRBJ2-1; 12 bases line up with TRBD2. The CDR3 sequence is 15 residues long. The trim removed 0 bases at V and 7 bases at J, leaving 1 base unmatched. CDR1 and CDR2 (germline): MNHEY, SMNVEV (reference sequence). CDR3 sequence: CASSLSTSGSNEQFF. The CDR3 DNA follows: TGTGCCAGCAGTTTATCGACTAGCGGGAGTAATGAGCAGTTCTTC.

The CDR3 here is CASGMGGVTEAFF. CDR3 sequence (DNA): TGTGCCAGCGGCATGGGTGGGGTTACTGAAGCTTTCTTT. The chain recombines TRBV7-9 with TRBJ1-1, with D unresolved. CDR1 and CDR2 from the germline V gene are SEHNR and FQNEAQ (reference sequence). The CDR3 is 13 residues long. The germline V and J ends were trimmed by 8 bases and 5 bases, with 15 bases remaining between them.